This T cell receptor (beta chain) was documented in a study of regulatory T cells in long-lasting Graves disease. Construction of the TCR beta libraries employed iRepertoire HTBI primers in conjunction with Arm-PCR of CDR3 regions. In the study's own analysis: Sequenced samples collectively carried 62 TRBV and 14 to 15 TRBJ segments. TCRdb reprocessed the multiplex PCR reads via MiXCR and lists one record per CDR3 protein. Here the V and J calls rest on TCRdb's processing, not on the authors' analysis. The sample contains 400,000 to 500,000 distinct CDR3 sequences, over 15% of which appear only once. Many counts were recorded for this clonotype. Specified time point: newly diagnosed GD, antithyroid drugs for less than 3 months. Construction of the TCR library relied on RNA isolated from PBMCs. The CDR3 is 12 residues long. Trimming stripped 5 bases from V and 6 bases from J, with 8 bases between. These data were also reused for a study on T cells in Graves' hyperthyroidism and ophthalmopathy. That source notes: Graves' hyperthyroidism without ophthalmopathy progression within 18 months was termed stable. Ophthalmopathy was predicted by the model a median of approximately six months ahead of onset.

The rearrangement joins TRBV12-3 or TRBV12-4 to TRBJ1-5; D remains unclear. The specimen was peripheral blood mononuclear cells (PBMCs), collected at new diagnosis, from a patient treated with antithyroid drugs. The sequence was collected from a woman aged 18-29 years with Graves disease. For the CDR3, the DNA is TGTGCCAGCAGTCGGCCGGGTCAGCCCCAGCATTTT. Encoded protein: CASSRPGQPQHF.